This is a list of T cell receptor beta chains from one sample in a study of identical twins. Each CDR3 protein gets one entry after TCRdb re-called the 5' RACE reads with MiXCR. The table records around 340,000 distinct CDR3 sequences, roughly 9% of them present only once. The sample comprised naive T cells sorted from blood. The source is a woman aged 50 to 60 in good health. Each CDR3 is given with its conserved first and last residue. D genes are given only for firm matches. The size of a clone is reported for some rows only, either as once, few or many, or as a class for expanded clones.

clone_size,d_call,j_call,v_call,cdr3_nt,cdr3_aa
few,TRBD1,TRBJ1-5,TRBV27,TGTGCCAGCTCGACAGGGCTTAGCAATCAGCCCCAGCATTTT,CASSTGLSNQPQHF
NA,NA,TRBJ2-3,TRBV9,TGTGCCAGCAGCGTAGATCGGGGTACGCAGTATTTT,CASSVDRGTQYF
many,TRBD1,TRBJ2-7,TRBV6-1,TGTGCCAGCAGTGAGACAGGGATCTCCTACGAGCAGTACTTC,CASSETGISYEQYF
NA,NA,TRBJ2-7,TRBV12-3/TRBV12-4,TGTGCCAGCAGTTTATGGGTGGGCGAGCAGTACTTC,CASSLWVGEQYF
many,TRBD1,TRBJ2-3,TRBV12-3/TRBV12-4,TGTGCCAGCAGTTTTCCCTCAGGGGGCGTAACAGATACGCAGTATTTT,CASSFPSGGVTDTQYF
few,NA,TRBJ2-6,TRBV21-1,TGTGCCAGCAGCAAGGGGATGGTAGGGACAGGCGACTCTGGGGCCAACGTCCTGACTTTC,CASSKGMVGTGDSGANVLTF
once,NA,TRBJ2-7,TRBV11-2,TGTGCCAGCGGCGTTTCCTACTACGAGCAGTACTTC,CASGVSYYEQYF
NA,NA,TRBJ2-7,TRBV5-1,TGCGCCAGCAATCGGGAGAGGGGGGGACCCTACGAGCAGTACTTC,CASNRERGGPYEQYF
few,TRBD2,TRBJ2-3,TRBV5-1,TGCGCCAGCAGCTTGGTAAGGACTAGCGGCACAGATACGCAGTATTTT,CASSLVRTSGTDTQYF
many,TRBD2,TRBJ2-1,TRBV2,TGTGCCAGCAGTGGGACTAGCCCGATACTCAATGAGCAGTTCTTC,CASSGTSPILNEQFF
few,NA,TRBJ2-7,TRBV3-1,TGTGCCAGCAGCCCCAGAGGGCGTCTCTACGAGCAGTACTTC,CASSPRGRLYEQYF
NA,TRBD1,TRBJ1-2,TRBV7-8,TGTGCCAGCAGCTCACCGGGACAGGGGGCCTATGGCTACACCTTC,CASSSPGQGAYGYTF
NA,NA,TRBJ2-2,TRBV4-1,TGCGCCAGCAGCCTCGTGAAACAAGAGGAGCTGTTTTTT,CASSLVKQEELFF
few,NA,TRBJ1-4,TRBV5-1,TGCGCCAGCAGCCCTGGGGGGGGGACGGGGCTCCGCGAAAAACTGTTTTTT,CASSPGGGTGLREKLFF
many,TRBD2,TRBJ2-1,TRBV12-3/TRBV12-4,TGTGCCAGCAGTTTATTCCTAGCGGGAAGGGGTGAGCAGTTCTTC,CASSLFLAGRGEQFF
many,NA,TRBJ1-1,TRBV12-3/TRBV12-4,TGTGCCAGCAGTCACCGACTGGACACTGAAGCTTTCTTT,CASSHRLDTEAFF
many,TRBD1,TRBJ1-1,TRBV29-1,TGCAGCGTGGTGACAGGGAGTAACACTGAAGCTTTCTTT,CSVVTGSNTEAFF
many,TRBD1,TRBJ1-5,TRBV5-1,TGCGCCAGCAGCCTGGGACAGGCTCAGCCCCAGCATTTT,CASSLGQAQPQHF
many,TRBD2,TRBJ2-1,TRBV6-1,TGTGCCAGCAGACCGGGACTAGCGGGAAATGAGCAGTTCTTC,CASRPGLAGNEQFF
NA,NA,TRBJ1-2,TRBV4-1,TGCGCCAGCAGCCAAGAGATCGGGGAGGCTTATGGCTACACCTTC,CASSQEIGEAYGYTF
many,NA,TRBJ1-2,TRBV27,TGTGCCAGCAGCCCAGGAGCTAACTATGGCTACACCTTC,CASSPGANYGYTF
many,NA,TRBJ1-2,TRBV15,TGTGCCACCAGCAGAGAGACAGTGGGAGGCTATGGCTACACCTTC,CATSRETVGGYGYTF
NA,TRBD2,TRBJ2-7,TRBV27,TGTGCCAGCAGCCGCTCCGGGACTAGCAGCAATCTCTCCTACGAGCAGTACTTC,CASSRSGTSSNLSYEQYF
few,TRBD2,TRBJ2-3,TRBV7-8,TGTGCCAGCAGCTTAGTGCTGGGACTAGTGGCGGATACGCAGTATTTT,CASSLVLGLVADTQYF
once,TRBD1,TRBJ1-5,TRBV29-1,TGCAGCGTCTCACAGGGGGCGGAACAGCCCCAGCATTTT,CSVSQGAEQPQHF
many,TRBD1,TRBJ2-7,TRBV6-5,TGTGCCAGCAGTTTAGAGACAGGGGGGTCCTACGAGCAGTACTTC,CASSLETGGSYEQYF
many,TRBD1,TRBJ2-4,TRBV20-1,TGCAGTGCTAGCGCAACAGGGGTCGAAAACATTCAGTACTTC,CSASATGVENIQYF
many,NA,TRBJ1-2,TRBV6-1,TGTGCCAGCACCCCCCAGGGGAACTATGGCTACACCTTC,CASTPQGNYGYTF
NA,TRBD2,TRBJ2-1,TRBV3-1,TGTGCCAGCAGCCAATACAATCAGCGGGATGAGTTCTTC,CASSQYNQRDEFF
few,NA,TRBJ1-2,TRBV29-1,TGCAGCGTTGAAGCGGACGGATACTATGGCTACACCTTC,CSVEADGYYGYTF
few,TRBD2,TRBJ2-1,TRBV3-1,TGTGCCAGCACCCCGACTAGCGGGAAAAGAGATTATAGGAATGAGCAGTTCTTC,CASTPTSGKRDYRNEQFF
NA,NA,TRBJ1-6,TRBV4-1,TGCGCCAGCAGCCAAGAAGGGCCGGGATCACCCCTCCACTTT,CASSQEGPGSPLHF
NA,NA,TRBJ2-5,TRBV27,TGTGCCAGCAGTTTAAGTGCACAGGGTACCCAAGAGACCCAGTACTTC,CASSLSAQGTQETQYF
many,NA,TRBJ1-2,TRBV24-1,TGTGCCACCAGTGATTTGTATGGCTACACCTTC,CATSDLYGYTF
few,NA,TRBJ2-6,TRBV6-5,TGTGCCAGCAGTTACTCGATTTCAGGGACTGGGGCCAACGTCCTGACTTTC,CASSYSISGTGANVLTF
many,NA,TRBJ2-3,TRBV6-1,TGTGCCAGCAGTGCCCGGGGGCTCGGGGATACGCAGTATTTT,CASSARGLGDTQYF
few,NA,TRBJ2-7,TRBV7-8,TGTGCCAGCAGCCCCCGGGGACCACCAACCTACGAGCAGTACTTC,CASSPRGPPTYEQYF
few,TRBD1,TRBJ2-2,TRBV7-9,TGTGCCAGCAGCTCACCGGGACAGGGGAAATCCGGGGAGCTGTTTTTT,CASSSPGQGKSGELFF
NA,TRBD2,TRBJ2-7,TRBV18,TGTGCCAGCTCACCTATCGGGGGGGCCATAACCTACGAGCAGTACTTC,CASSPIGGAITYEQYF
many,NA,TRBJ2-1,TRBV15,TGTGCCACCAGCAGAGATAGTGGCGGGCAAAATGAGCAGTTCTTC,CATSRDSGGQNEQFF
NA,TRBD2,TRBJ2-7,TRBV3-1,TGTGCCAGCAGCCAAGATCTTCTAGCGGGAGCTGGTGAGCAGTACTTC,CASSQDLLAGAGEQYF
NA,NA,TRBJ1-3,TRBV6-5,TGTGCCAGCAGTTCCCATGGGGACACCATATATTTT,CASSSHGDTIYF
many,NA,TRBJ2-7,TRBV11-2,TGTGCCAGCAGCTTAGGTAGGGCCTCCTACGAGCAGTACTTC,CASSLGRASYEQYF
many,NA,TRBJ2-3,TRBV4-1,TGCGCCAGCAGCCAAGATACTAGCATGGATACGCAGTATTTT,CASSQDTSMDTQYF
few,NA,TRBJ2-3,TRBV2,TGTGCCAGCAGTGTAGGCAGGACGATCACAGATACGCAGTATTTT,CASSVGRTITDTQYF
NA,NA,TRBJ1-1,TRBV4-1,TGCGCCAGCAGCCAAGATCACCCAAACACTGAAGCTTTCTTT,CASSQDHPNTEAFF